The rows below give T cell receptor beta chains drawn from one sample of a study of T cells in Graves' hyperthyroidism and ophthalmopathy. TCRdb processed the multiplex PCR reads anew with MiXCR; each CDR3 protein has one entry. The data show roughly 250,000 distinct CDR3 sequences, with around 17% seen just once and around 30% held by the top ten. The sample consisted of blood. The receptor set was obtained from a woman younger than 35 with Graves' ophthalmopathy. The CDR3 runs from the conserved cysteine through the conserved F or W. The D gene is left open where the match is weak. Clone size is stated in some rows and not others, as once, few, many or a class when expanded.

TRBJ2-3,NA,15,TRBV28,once,TGTGCCAGCAGCCAGGGTGGAAAGGTCACAGATACGCAGTATTTT,CASSQGGKVTDTQYF
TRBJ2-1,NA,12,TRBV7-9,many,TGTGCCAGCAGCCGACGCTACAATGAGCAGTTCTTC,CASSRRYNEQFF
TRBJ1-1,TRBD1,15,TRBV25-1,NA,TGTACCAGCAGTGAATTCGGACAGGGGGCGCGGGGAGCTTTCTTT,CTSSEFGQGARGAFF
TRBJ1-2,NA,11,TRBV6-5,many,TGTGCCAGCAGTTACGGGGCTCACTATACCTTC,CASSYGAHYTF
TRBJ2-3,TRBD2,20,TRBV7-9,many,TGTGCCAGCAGCTTACCGACTAGCGGGAGGGGAAACCAACCGACAGATACGCAGTATTTT,CASSLPTSGRGNQPTDTQYF
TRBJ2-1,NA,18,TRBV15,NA,TGTGCCACATCAAGAGCAATGGAGACCGTTTTAGGGACGTTGGGGCAGTTCTTC,CATSRAMETVLGTLGQFF
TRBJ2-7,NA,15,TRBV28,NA,TGTGCCAGCAAAGGAGCGGCAGGGTCCTTCTACGAGCAGTACTTC,CASKGAAGSFYEQYF
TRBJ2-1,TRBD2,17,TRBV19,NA,TGTGCCAGTACTGGACTAGCGGGGGGGAGCTCCTACAATGAGCAGTTCTTC,CASTGLAGGSSYNEQFF
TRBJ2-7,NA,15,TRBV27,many,TGTGCCAGCAGGGGTCGGACAGCGGATTCCTACGAGCAGTACTTC,CASRGRTADSYEQYF
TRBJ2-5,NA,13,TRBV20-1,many,TGCAGTGCTAGCCTGGGGTACCAAGAGACCCAGTACTTC,CSASLGYQETQYF
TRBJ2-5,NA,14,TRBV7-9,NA,TGTGCCAGCAGCCCAGAGGACGATCAAGAGACCCAGTACTTC,CASSPEDDQETQYF
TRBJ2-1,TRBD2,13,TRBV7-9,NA,TGTGCCAGCAGCTTAGCTAGCGGGCGTGAGCAGTTCTTC,CASSLASGREQFF
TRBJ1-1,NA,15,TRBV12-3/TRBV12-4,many,TGTGCCAGCAGTTCAGAACCTGGACAGCTCACTGAAGCTTTCTTT,CASSSEPGQLTEAFF
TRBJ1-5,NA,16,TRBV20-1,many,TGCAGTGCTAGAGTCGGGGGGGGGCGCGGCAATCAGCCCCAGCATTTT,CSARVGGGRGNQPQHF
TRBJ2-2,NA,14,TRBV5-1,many,TGCGCCAGCAGCTTGGTCAGTATCACCGGGGAGCTGTTTTTT,CASSLVSITGELFF
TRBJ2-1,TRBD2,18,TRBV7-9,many,TGTGCCAGCAGCTCTTCCATGGGTAGCGGGAGAAACTACAATGAGCAGTTCTTC,CASSSSMGSGRNYNEQFF
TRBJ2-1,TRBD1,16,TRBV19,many,TGTGCCAGTAGTGAGACAGGGTATGGCTCCTACAATGAGCAGTTCTTC,CASSETGYGSYNEQFF
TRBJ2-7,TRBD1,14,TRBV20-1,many,TGCAGTGCTAGAGGGTCCGGGACAGCCTACGAGCAGTACTTC,CSARGSGTAYEQYF
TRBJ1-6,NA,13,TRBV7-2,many,TGTGCCAGCAGCTGGGATTATAATTCACCCCTCCACTTT,CASSWDYNSPLHF
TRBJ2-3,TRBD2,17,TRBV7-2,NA,TGTGCCAGCAGCTTAGATGTAGCGGGAGACGGGTCAGATACGCAGTATTTT,CASSLDVAGDGSDTQYF
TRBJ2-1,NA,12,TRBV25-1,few,TGTGCCAGCAGTGGACTATACAATGAGCAGTTCTTC,CASSGLYNEQFF
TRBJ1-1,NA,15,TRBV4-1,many,TGCGCCAGCAGCCAAGTTAGGGATATGAACACTGAAGCTTTCTTT,CASSQVRDMNTEAFF
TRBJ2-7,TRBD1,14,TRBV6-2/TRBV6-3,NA,TGTGCCAGCAGTACCGACAGGGTCAACTACGAGCAGTACTTC,CASSTDRVNYEQYF
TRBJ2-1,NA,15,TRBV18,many,TGTGCCAGCTCACCTACGGGGAACACCTACAATGAGCAGTTCTTC,CASSPTGNTYNEQFF
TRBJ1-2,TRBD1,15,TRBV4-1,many,TGCGCCAGCAGTCAGCCCCGGGACAGGGACTATGGCTACACCTTC,CASSQPRDRDYGYTF
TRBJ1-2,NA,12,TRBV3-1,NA,TGTGCCAGCAGCCGCAACAACTATGGCTACACCTTC,CASSRNNYGYTF